This T cell receptor beta chain was recorded in a study of CD8 T cells in ankylosing spondylitis (dated by TCRdb to the late 2010s). General notes on the study: The study set out to find disease-linked TCR variants by profiling T cell receptor beta repertoires in ankylosing spondylitis patients and healthy donors. In total, the full study cohort was made up of 100 to 140 healthy donors and more than 20 ankylosing spondylitis patients. Samples of peripheral blood were taken, and for ankylosing spondylitis patients, synovial fluid was collected as well. General study outcomes and caveats: Blood from ankylosing spondylitis patients appeared to be characterized by a TCR beta motif made up of under ten highly homologous amino acid variants. Some motif variants had previously been reported in the synovial fluid and blood of reactive arthritis patients, which suggests shared mechanisms of disease initiation. A CD8+ phenotype was shown by the disease-linked clones, which were found at relatively low frequencies in peripheral blood. The disease-linked clones were reported to be significantly enriched in matched synovial fluid samples from ankylosing spondylitis patients.

V is shortened by 5 bases, J by 3 bases, and the region joining them spans 10 bases. The germline V gene (reference sequence) supplies CDR1 SSHAT and CDR2 FNYEAQ. The CDR3, cysteine through phenylalanine, is 13 amino acids long. The sequence is cut down to CDR3 DNA, 39 bases in frame from base 1. Regarding this clonotype: Its antigen is not yet known. No base-level quality is on record; no much larger clone is a single base apart.

Data came from an Illumina HiSeq 2500. Quantitative 5'-RACE with molecular barcodes was used to prepare TCR beta libraries. The published analysis was carried out like this. A new computational method, built on a probabilistic model of VDJ rearrangement, was used to identify disease-linked TCR variants. TCRdb redid the processing of the public reads, applying fastp at Q25 and MiXCR, and retained in-frame beta chains. Entries are consolidated by CDR3 protein sequence, retaining the most common genes and DNA. The V and J calls here are based on TCRdb, not the publication. Within this sample are approximately 210,000 distinct CDR3 sequences, with 9.5% to 15% of them counted one time only. The ten largest clones represent 16% of the sample.

The receptor's source is a male donor with ankylosing spondylitis or in good health (not recorded which). What was sequenced was blood, either unsorted or a sorted T cell fraction (not recorded which). Rearrangement joined TRBV7-7 to TRBJ1-1; the D gene cannot be resolved reliably. The DNA reads as follows: TGTGCCAGCAGCCGTCAGGTTGACACTGAAGCTTTCTTT. Translation gives CASSRQVDTEAFF.